This T cell receptor (beta chain) stems from a study of T cells in Graves' hyperthyroidism and ophthalmopathy. Diagnostic assessment was based on clinical symptoms, serum thyroxine and TRAb, thyroid ultrasound and orbital computed tomography. Before ophthalmopathy appeared, progressors gave blood at initial hyperthyroidism diagnosis. Fresh 10 ml peripheral blood yielded PBMCs. Template material for amplifying TCR beta CDR3 regions consisted of RNA transcripts. A first-round RT-PCR of the TCR CDR3 used the HTBI primer set. MiXCR, applied by TCRdb to the multiplex PCR reads, yields one record per CDR3 protein. The sample consists of around 700,000 distinct CDR3 sequences, over 15% of them appearing once. This CDR3 is built from 13 residues. V was cut by 2 bases and J by 3 bases, with 5 bases left in between. Germline values: CDR1 KGHSH, CDR2 LQKENI.

The sequenced sample consisted of blood. The receptor's source is a woman aged 50 to 65 with Graves' hyperthyroidism that later progressed to Graves' ophthalmopathy. V gene TRBV18 combines with J gene TRBJ1-3; D gene ambiguous. CDR3 coding DNA: TGTGCCAGCTCACCAACTTATGGAAACACCATATATTTT. Its translation: CASSPTYGNTIYF.